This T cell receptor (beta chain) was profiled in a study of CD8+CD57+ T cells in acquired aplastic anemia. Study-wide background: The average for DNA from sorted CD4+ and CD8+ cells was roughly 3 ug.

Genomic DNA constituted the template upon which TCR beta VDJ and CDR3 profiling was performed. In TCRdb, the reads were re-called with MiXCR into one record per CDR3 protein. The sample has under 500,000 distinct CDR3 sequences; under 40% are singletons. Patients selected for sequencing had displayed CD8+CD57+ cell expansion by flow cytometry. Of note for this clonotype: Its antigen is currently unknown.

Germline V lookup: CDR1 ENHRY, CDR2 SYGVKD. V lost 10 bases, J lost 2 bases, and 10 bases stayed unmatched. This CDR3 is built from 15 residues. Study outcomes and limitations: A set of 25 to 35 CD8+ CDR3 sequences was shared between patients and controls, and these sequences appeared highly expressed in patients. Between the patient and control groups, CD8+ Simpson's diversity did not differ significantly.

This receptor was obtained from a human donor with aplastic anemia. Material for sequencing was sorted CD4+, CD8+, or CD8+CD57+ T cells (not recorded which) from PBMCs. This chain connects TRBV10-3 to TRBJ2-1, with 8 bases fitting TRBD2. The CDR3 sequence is CATGRAGATYNEQFF. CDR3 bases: TGTGCCACCGGGAGAGCGGGAGCAACCTACAATGAGCAGTTCTTC.